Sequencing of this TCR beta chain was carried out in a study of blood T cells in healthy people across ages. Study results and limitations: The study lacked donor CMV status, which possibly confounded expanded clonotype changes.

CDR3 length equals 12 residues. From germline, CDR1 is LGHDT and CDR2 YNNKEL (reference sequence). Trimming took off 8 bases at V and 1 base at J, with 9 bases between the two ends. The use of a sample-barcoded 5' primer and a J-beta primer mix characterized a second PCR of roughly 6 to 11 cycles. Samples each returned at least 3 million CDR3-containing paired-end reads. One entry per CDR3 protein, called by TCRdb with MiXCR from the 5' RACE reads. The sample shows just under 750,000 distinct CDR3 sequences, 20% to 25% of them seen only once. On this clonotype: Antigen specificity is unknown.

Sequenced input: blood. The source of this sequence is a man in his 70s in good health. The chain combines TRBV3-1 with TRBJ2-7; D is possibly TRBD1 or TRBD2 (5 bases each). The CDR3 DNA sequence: TGTGCCAGCCCGGGGCGGTCCTACGAGCAGTACGTC. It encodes CASPGRSYEQYV.